Following are 16 T cell receptor beta chains from one sample sequenced in a study of response to subunit inactivated influenza vaccine. TCRdb re-called the RT-PCR reads with MiXCR, one entry per CDR3 protein. The table records 450,000 to 700,000 distinct CDR3 sequences, less than 15% of them present only once. Sample: PBMCs from blood, taken 12 days after vaccination. The receptors derive from a man aged 50 to 59 who received an inactivated influenza vaccine.

The chain has TRBV20-1 and TRBJ2-6; D might be TRBD1 (5 bases). Deletions cut 0 bases from V and 0 bases from J, with 12 bases between. The length of the CDR3 is 17 residues. Per the germline V gene, CDR1 is DFQATT and CDR2 is SNEGSKA (reference sequence). The CDR3 DNA is TGCAGTGCTAGAGAGAGACAGAGAAGCTCTGGGGCCAACGTCCTGACTTTC. Its protein is CSARERQRSSGANVLTF.

This chain uses TRBV28 with TRBJ2-7, with TRBD1 matching 10 bases. Germline CDR1 reads MDHEN; CDR2 reads SYDVKM. The CDR3 is 14 amino acids. The J segment lost 2 bases and the V segment lost 6 bases, leaving 4 bases of the junction unmatched. As DNA, the CDR3 is TGTGCCAGCAGGGGGACAGGGGTTACCTACGAGCAGTACTTC. This gives the protein CASRGTGVTYEQYF.

The gene calls are TRBV3-1 and TRBJ2-1, with 13 bases aligning to TRBD2. Germline values: CDR1 LGHDT, CDR2 YNNKEL (reference sequence). The V and J ends lost 0 bases and 8 bases, in that order; junction bases with no gene match: 4. The CDR3 runs to 16 residues. The CDR3 DNA reads as TGTGCCAGCAGCCAAGATATTGGACTAGCGGGAGATGAGCAGTTCTTC. Encoded protein: CASSQDIGLAGDEQFF.

This clonotype was observed many times. The gene calls are TRBV4-1 and TRBJ2-2; a possible D gene is TRBD2 (7 bases). Germline values: CDR1 MGHRA, CDR2 YSYEKL. The CDR3 totals 18 residues. V lost 1 base, J lost 3 bases, and 18 bases lay in between. CDR3 nucleotide sequence: TGCGCCAGCAGCCAAGTCCTCCTGGGGGGGGCTGACACCGGGGAGCTGTTTTTT. It encodes CASSQVLLGGADTGELFF.

This chain joins TRBV4-2 and TRBJ2-3; D unresolved. V dropped 5 bases and J dropped 0 bases, with 15 bases sitting between them. The CDR3 length is 16 residues. The V gene's germline CDR1 is LGHNA and CDR2 YNFKEQ. The CDR3 protein is CASSSPTGPSTDTQYF. In nucleotides, the CDR3 is TGTGCCAGCAGCTCACCAACCGGCCCGAGCACAGATACGCAGTATTTT.

The rearrangement joins TRBV20-1 to TRBJ2-3; the match to TRBD2 covers 7 bases. The CDR3 covers 15 residues. V was clipped by 2 bases and J by 0 bases; unmatched bases: 5. Germline CDR1 is DFQATT and CDR2 is SNEGSKA (reference sequence). In DNA form, the CDR3 reads TGCAGTGCTAGAATTCCGCGGGAGAGCACAGATACGCAGTATTTT. Its translation: CSARIPRESTDTQYF.

This clonotype was counted ten times or more. The chain combines TRBV7-3 with TRBJ1-6; D is possibly TRBD1 (6 bases). V lost 0 bases and J lost 9, with 12 bases in between. This CDR3 spans 15 amino acids. The V gene's germline CDR1 is SGHTA and CDR2 FQGTGA. CDR3 in amino acids: CASSLTSGVGSPLHF. Here the CDR3 DNA reads TGTGCCAGCAGCTTAACGTCAGGGGTCGGTTCACCCCTCCACTTT.

CDR3 amino acids: CASSYSTWDEQYF. The CDR3 region has the DNA TGTGCCAGCAGTTACTCGACCTGGGACGAGCAGTACTTC. The V gene is TRBV6-5, the J gene TRBJ2-7; D remains ambiguous. The CDR3 has 13 residues. The germline V gene encodes CDR1 MNHEY and CDR2 SVGAGI. Deletions cut 0 bases from V and 5 bases from J, with 8 bases between.

The chain is built from TRBV5-1 and TRBJ2-1, with D unresolved. The CDR3 sequence is 15 residues long. With 4 bases removed from V and 0 bases from J, the gap between germline ends came to 11 bases. Germline V gene data show CDR1 as SGHRS and CDR2 as YFSETQ. CDR3 sequence reads: CASSAGRSSYNEQFF. CDR3 DNA sequence: TGCGCCAGCAGCGCCGGACGGAGCTCCTACAATGAGCAGTTCTTC.

This clonotype was detected only a few times. The chain combines TRBV7-9 with TRBJ2-1, with D perhaps given as TRBD1 or TRBD2 (5 bases each). The CDR3 contains 15 residues. Germline V gene sequence: CDR1 SEHNR, CDR2 FQNEAQ (reference sequence). The V end was cut by 2 bases, the J end by 0 bases, with 8 bases between. The chain's CDR3 is CASSLPGSSYNEQFF. CDR3 bases: TGTGCCAGCAGCTTACCAGGGAGCTCCTACAATGAGCAGTTCTTC.

This clonotype has a handful of counts. The chain carries TRBV4-3 and TRBJ2-7, with 11 bases fitting TRBD2. CDR3 length equals 15 residues. After removal of 3 bases from V and 6 bases from J, the junction contained 7 bases not matched to a gene. The germline V gene encodes CDR1 LGHNA and CDR2 YSLEER. The CDR3 DNA reads TGCGCCAGCAGCCAGGCACTAGCGGGAGTCTTCGAGCAGTACTTC. Translated: CASSQALAGVFEQYF.

The rearrangement joins TRBV11-1 to TRBJ1-2; D may be TRBD1 (5 bases). CDR3 length: 13 amino acids. CDR1 SGHAT and CDR2 FQDESV come from the germline V gene (reference sequence). Deletions cut 5 bases from V and 2 bases from J, with 9 bases between. CDR3 sequence: CASSNRQNYGYTF. The DNA of the CDR3 is TGTGCCAGCAGCAACCGACAGAACTATGGCTACACCTTC.

The rearrangement joins TRBV3-1 to TRBJ2-2; possible D gene TRBD2, 5 bases. Trimming removed 0 bases at V and 2 bases at J, with 16 bases between. CDR1 and CDR2 from the germline V gene are LGHDT and YNNKEL (reference sequence). This CDR3 region has 18 residues. The chain's CDR3 is CASSQDRAGFQNTGELFF. The CDR3, as DNA: TGTGCCAGCAGCCAAGATCGGGCGGGCTTCCAAAACACCGGGGAGCTGTTTTTT. Supplemented by reference TRBV3-1 and TRBJ2-2, the full variable domain reads DTAVSQTPKYLVTQMGNDKSIKCEQNLGHDTMYWYKQDSKKFLKIMFSYNNKELIINETVPNRFSPKSPDKAHLNLHINSLELGDSAVYFCASSQDRAGFQNTGELFFGEGSRLTVL.

This clonotype was recorded many times. This chain connects TRBV12-3 or TRBV12-4 to TRBJ2-7; 7 nucleotides align to TRBD2. V dropped 3 bases and J dropped 3; count of bases not matched to a gene: 5. The CDR3 has 14 residues. The CDR3 loop is CASSFSSGFYEQYF. The DNA of the CDR3 is TGTGCCAGCAGTTTCTCTAGCGGTTTCTACGAGCAGTACTTC.

This clonotype was detected once. This chain connects TRBV7-9 to TRBJ2-2; D unresolved. Germline CDR1 reads SEHNR; CDR2 reads FQNEAQ (reference sequence). V was pared by 5 bases and J by 5 bases, with 12 bases between. The CDR3 extends over 14 amino acids. CDR3 sequence reads: CASSRTSWTGELFF. In DNA form, the CDR3 reads TGTGCCAGCAGCCGCACGTCATGGACCGGGGAGCTGTTTTTT.

V and J are TRBV9 and TRBJ2-1, with 7 nucleotides matching TRBD2. There are 17 residues in the CDR3. V lost 0 bases to trimming and J lost 4 bases; unmatched junction nucleotides: 10. Per the germline V gene, CDR1 is SGDLS and CDR2 is YYNGEE. CDR3: CASSVGGRAAAYNEQFF. For the CDR3, the DNA is TGTGCCAGCAGCGTAGGGGGGAGGGCCGCAGCATACAATGAGCAGTTCTTC.